The clone carrying this T cell receptor (beta chain) is a singleton in its sample. Its cognate antigen is unknown. The PCR used 60 Vbeta and 13 Jbeta primers. Assay used: immunoSEQ multiplex PCR; TCRdb lists only in-frame clones, some missing. In the table there are about 120,000 clones, 77% of which are singletons. These data belong to a study of cytomegalovirus exposure and HLA in healthy donors. Study-level results: According to a later analysis, donors in an Asian-associated ancestry cluster reportedly had fewer N-insertions than the roughly 720-donor mean. Later analysis found that TCR beta chains associated with HLA were more clonally expanded than other, equally common chains. CMV serostatus alone was available as immune exposure information.

Germline CDR1 MNHEY, CDR2 SVGAGI. Trimming removed 6 bases from V and 10 bases from J, with 15 bases in between. This CDR3 region has 13 residues. The chain employs TRBV6-5 and TRBJ1-4, with a possible D match to TRBD1 (6 bases). The receptor was isolated from a human donor in good health. Sequenced material: PBMCs. This chain's CDR3 is CASSPTGNGKLFF. CDR3 sequence (DNA): TGTGCCAGCAGCCCAACAGGGAACGGAAAACTGTTTTTT.